Shown below are 25 T cell receptor beta chains from a single sample sequenced in a study of cytomegalovirus exposure and HLA in healthy donors. Libraries were prepared by immunoSEQ multiplex PCR; TCRdb keeps only in-frame clonotypes and omits some of them. The sample holds 35,000 to 55,000 clones, over 85% seen once. What was sequenced was PBMCs. These receptor sequences come from a woman between 18 and 30 years old in good health and CMV-seronegative.

The CDR3 DNA reads TGTGCCAGCAGTATAGCTCTCGGTGCGGAGACCCAGTACTTC. This sequence encodes CASSIALGAETQYF. The chain uses TRBV6-6 and TRBJ2-5, with D unclear. Trimming took 5 bases from V and 5 from J, leaving 15 bases between them. This CDR3 is built from 14 residues. Germline values: CDR1 MNHNY, CDR2 SVGAGI (reference sequence).

The J gene is TRBJ2-1, the V gene TRBV7-9, with D unresolved. V shed 8 bases and J shed 0 bases, with 8 bases lying between them. This CDR3 region has 13 residues. Germline assignment: CDR1 SEHNR and CDR2 FQNEAQ (reference sequence). The CDR3 reads CASRSSSYNEQFF. The CDR3 bases are TGTGCCAGCCGGTCAAGCTCCTACAATGAGCAGTTCTTC. Using reference TRBV7-9 and TRBJ2-1 for the parts outside the CDR3, the full variable domain is DTGVSQNPRHKITKRGQNVTFRCDPISEHNRLYWYRQTLGQGPEFLTYFQNEAQLEKSRLLSDRFSAERPKGSFSTLEIQRTEQGDSAMYLCASRSSSYNEQFFGPGTRLTVL.

CDR3 bases: TGTGCCAGCAGTTACCCAGGGGCGAAGGGCTACACCTTC. Translation gives CASSYPGAKGYTF. The chain recombines TRBV6-5 with TRBJ1-2; possibly TRBD1 for D (6 bases). The CDR3 extends over 13 amino acids. CDR1 and CDR2 (germline): MNHEY, SVGAGI. Trimming took 2 bases from V and 8 from J, leaving 12 bases between them.

J is TRBJ2-7 and V is TRBV7-2; D is possibly TRBD2 (6 bases). V was trimmed by 5 bases and J by 2 bases, leaving 16 bases between them. Per the germline V gene, CDR1 is SGHTA and CDR2 is FQGNSA. This CDR3 has 15 amino acids. This CDR3 is CASSLQTGSAYEQYF. CDR3 nucleotide sequence: TGTGCCAGCAGCCTACAGACCGGGAGCGCCTACGAGCAGTACTTC.

This chain joins TRBV29-1 and TRBJ2-3; the D is unclear. This CDR3 has 15 amino acids. From germline, CDR1 is SQVTM and CDR2 ANQGSEA. V lost 2 bases, J lost 1 base, and 13 bases lay in between. Here the CDR3 DNA reads TGCAGCGTTGAACTAGACGGAGCGCGCACAGATACGCAGTATTTT. Its translation is CSVELDGARTDTQYF.

The J gene is TRBJ2-4, the V gene TRBV28, with D hard to call. The V and J ends lost 6 bases and 0 bases respectively, with 15 bases between them. This CDR3 has 16 residues. Germline V gene sequence: CDR1 MDHEN, CDR2 SYDVKM. The CDR3 bases are TGTGCCAGCAGCCCCGTCTCACCTAAAGCCAAAAACATTCAGTACTTC. Its translation is CASSPVSPKAKNIQYF.

This chain uses TRBV7-3 with TRBJ2-5, with D possibly matching TRBD2 (7 bases). From germline, CDR1 is SGHTA and CDR2 FQGTGA. V was cut by 5 bases and J by 3 bases, with 16 bases left in between. This CDR3 contains 15 residues. The DNA of the CDR3 is TGTGCCAGCAGCACCGGCCCGGGGGGCGAAGAGACCCAGTACTTC. Amino acids: CASSTGPGGEETQYF.

The chain has TRBV5-4 and TRBJ1-3; unclear D gene. V shed 1 base and J shed 4 bases, with 12 bases lying between them. The germline V gene has CDR1 SGHNT and CDR2 YYREEE (reference sequence). The CDR3 length is 15 residues. CDR3 region: CASSLQQPGGNTIYF. The CDR3 DNA is TGTGCCAGCAGCTTGCAGCAGCCGGGGGGAAACACCATATATTTT.

The gene calls are TRBV7-9 and TRBJ2-2; weak D call: TRBD1 (6 bases). Trimming stripped 6 bases from V and 6 bases from J, with 17 bases between. The germline CDR1 and CDR2 sequences are SEHNR and FQNEAQ (reference sequence). CDR3 length: 15 residues. In DNA form, the CDR3 reads TGTGCCAGCAGTACAGGGTCAGGGTTCGCCGGGGAGCTGTTTTTT. Protein: CASSTGSGFAGELFF.

J is TRBJ2-2 and V is TRBV7-2; D remains unclear. Germline CDR1 reads SGHTA; CDR2 reads FQGNSA. The CDR3 extends over 14 amino acids. Trimming left V 3 bases short and J 4 bases short, with 9 bases between. The CDR3, as DNA: TGTGCCAGCAGCTTTAACTCGCTCACCGGGGAGCTGTTTTTT. It encodes CASSFNSLTGELFF.

The chain combines TRBV6-1 with TRBJ1-1, with D hard to call. Germline-derived CDR1 and CDR2 are MNHNS and SASEGT. This CDR3 has 13 amino acids. V was pared by 3 bases and J by 6 bases, with 11 bases between. The chain's CDR3 is CASSDWELAEAFF. CDR3 bases: TGTGCCAGCAGTGATTGGGAGTTGGCTGAAGCTTTCTTT.

The chain uses TRBV4-1 and TRBJ1-1; D call uncertain. V was pared by 0 bases and J by 0 bases, with 5 bases between. This CDR3 is built from 14 residues. Germline values: CDR1 MGHRA, CDR2 YSYEKL. CDR3 nucleotide sequence: TGCGCCAGCAGCCAAGATCGCGTGAACACTGAAGCTTTCTTT. It specifies CASSQDRVNTEAFF.

On this clone: Other DNA sequences in the sample encode the same CDR3. The chain joins TRBV9 to TRBJ2-1; 7 bases map to TRBD2. This CDR3 spans 12 amino acids. The germline gives CDR1 SGDLS, CDR2 YYNGEE. V was pared by 3 bases and J by 7 bases, with 1 base of the junction left unmatched. CDR3 amino acids: CASSGTSNEQFF. Written as DNA, the CDR3 is TGTGCCAGCAGCGGGACTAGTAATGAGCAGTTCTTC. The complete variable domain, with remaining parts taken from reference TRBV9 and TRBJ2-1, reads DSGVTQTPKHLITATGQRVTLRCSPRSGDLSVYWYQQSLDQGLQFLIQYYNGEERAKGNILERFSAQQFPDLHSELNLSSLELGDSALYFCASSGTSNEQFFGPGTRLTVL.

The chain combines TRBV27 with TRBJ1-1; TRBD1 might be the D (6 bases). Germline assignment: CDR1 MNHEY and CDR2 SMNVEV (reference sequence). V lost 5 bases and J 1 base, leaving 17 bases between the germline ends. The CDR3 sequence is 16 residues long. The CDR3 DNA reads as TGTGCCAGCAGTCCCCTTCAGGGGTATTCGAACACTGAAGCTTTCTTT. Protein: CASSPLQGYSNTEAFF.

This rearrangement joins TRBV2 to TRBJ1-1; tentative D call: TRBD1 (6 bases). The CDR3 loop spans 12 amino acids. Looked up from germline, CDR1 is SNHLY and CDR2 is FYNNEI. V lost 3 bases and J lost 9, with 11 bases in between. The CDR3: CASSDPGQQAFF. The CDR3 nucleotides read TGTGCCAGCAGTGATCCGGGACAACAAGCTTTCTTT. The variable domain in full, with the rest retrieved from reference TRBV2 and TRBJ1-1, is EPEVTQTPSHQVTQMGQEVILRCVPISNHLYFYWYRQILGQKVEFLVSFYNNEISEKSEIFDDQFSVERPDGSNFTLKIRSTKLEDSAMYFCASSDPGQQAFFGQGTRLTVV.

This chain connects TRBV2 to TRBJ2-2; no clear D gene. The CDR3 has 15 amino acids. Germline V gene data show CDR1 as SNHLY and CDR2 as FYNNEI. The ends were cut back, 0 bases at V and 7 bases at J, with 12 bases in the middle. The DNA of the CDR3 is TGTGCCAGCAGTGAAGCGGATCCAGGATACGGGGAGCTGTTTTTT. It is translated as CASSEADPGYGELFF.

The V and J genes are TRBV28 and TRBJ1-5; possible D gene TRBD1, 6 bases. Trimming removed 10 bases at V and 4 bases at J, with 20 bases between. The CDR3 covers 15 residues. Germline loops: CDR1 MDHEN, CDR2 SYDVKM. In nucleotides, the CDR3 is TGTGCCACCGATGACGGGACACCGTGGAATCAGCCCCAGCATTTT. This encodes CATDDGTPWNQPQHF.

The chain links TRBV27 to TRBJ2-5; 7 bases line up with TRBD2. CDR1 and CDR2 from the germline V gene are MNHEY and SMNVEV (reference sequence). The CDR3 consists of 14 residues. The V gene end was trimmed by 8 bases and the J gene end by 9 bases; junction bases not matched to a gene: 15. The DNA of the CDR3 is TGTGCCAGCTCCTCTCGGGACTACTTCGGGTCCCAGTACTTC. Amino acids: CASSSRDYFGSQYF.

The rearrangement uses TRBV11-2 and TRBJ2-3; 7 bases align to TRBD1. Germline CDR1 reads SGHAT; CDR2 reads FQNNGV. The CDR3 runs to 16 residues. J gave up 3 bases and V 5 bases, and 11 bases lay outside the gene matches. DNA for the CDR3: TGTGCCAGCAGCCTACGACAGGGAACCACGACAGATACGCAGTATTTT. It specifies CASSLRQGTTTDTQYF. The full variable domain, rest sourced from reference TRBV11-2 and TRBJ2-3, is EAGVAQSPRYKIIEKRQSVAFWCNPISGHATLYWYQQILGQGPKLLIQFQNNGVVDDSQLPKDRFSAERLKGVDSTLKIQPAKLEDSAVYLCASSLRQGTTTDTQYFGPGTRLTVL.

This clone appeared once. The CDR3, as DNA: TGTGCCAGCAGTGAAGCAGTATTTATGCGTGCTGAAGAGACCCAGTACTTC. Translated, it gives CASSEAVFMRAEETQYF. The chain joins TRBV6-1 to TRBJ2-5; D call uncertain. The V end lost 0 bases, the J end lost 3 bases, and 17 bases lay between the germline ends. This CDR3 is 17 amino acids long. Per the germline V gene, CDR1 is MNHNS and CDR2 is SASEGT.

This clone was detected once. This chain joins TRBV5-4 and TRBJ2-3; D gene uncertain. The germline V and J ends were trimmed by 3 bases and 8 bases, with 13 bases remaining between them. The CDR3 covers 13 residues. Germline-derived CDR1 and CDR2 are SGHNT and YYREEE (reference sequence). The CDR3 DNA follows: TGTGCCAGCAGCTGGCCCCCAGGTCCTACGCAGTATTTT. Translation: CASSWPPGPTQYF.

J is TRBJ1-4 and V is TRBV6-1, with 8 positions matching TRBD1. CDR3 size: 15 residues. The J segment lost 7 bases and the V segment lost 1 base, leaving 5 bases of the junction unmatched. Per the germline V gene, CDR1 is MNHNS and CDR2 is SASEGT. DNA for the CDR3: TGTGCCAGCAGTGAAGGAGGACAGGGAACTGAAAAACTGTTTTTT. Translated: CASSEGGQGTEKLFF.

The chain employs TRBV2 and TRBJ2-2; no reliable D call. Deletions cut 2 bases from V and 5 bases from J, with 6 bases between. The CDR3 has 13 residues. The germline gives CDR1 SNHLY, CDR2 FYNNEI. CDR3: CASSEQRTGELFF. CDR3 DNA sequence: TGTGCCAGCAGTGAACAGCGTACCGGGGAGCTGTTTTTT.

The chain links TRBV11-2 to TRBJ2-7, with TRBD1 matching 9 bases. The ends lost 6 bases at V and 2 bases at J; junction bases unmatched: 8. The CDR3 has 15 residues. Looked up from germline, CDR1 is SGHAT and CDR2 is FQNNGV. CDR3 loop: CASRQGTGFTYEQYF. CDR3 coding DNA: TGTGCCAGCAGACAAGGGACAGGGTTCACCTACGAGCAGTACTTC.

The chain uses TRBV4-2 and TRBJ1-6, with a tentative D call TRBD1 (6 bases). CDR3 length: 17 residues. Per germline, CDR1 LGHNA and CDR2 YNFKEQ. The germline V and J ends were trimmed by 0 bases and 5 bases, with 14 bases remaining between them. In DNA, the CDR3 is TGTGCCAGCAGCCAAGAGGGCAGGGGCTACAATAATTCACCCCTCCACTTT. Translating gives CASSQEGRGYNNSPLHF.